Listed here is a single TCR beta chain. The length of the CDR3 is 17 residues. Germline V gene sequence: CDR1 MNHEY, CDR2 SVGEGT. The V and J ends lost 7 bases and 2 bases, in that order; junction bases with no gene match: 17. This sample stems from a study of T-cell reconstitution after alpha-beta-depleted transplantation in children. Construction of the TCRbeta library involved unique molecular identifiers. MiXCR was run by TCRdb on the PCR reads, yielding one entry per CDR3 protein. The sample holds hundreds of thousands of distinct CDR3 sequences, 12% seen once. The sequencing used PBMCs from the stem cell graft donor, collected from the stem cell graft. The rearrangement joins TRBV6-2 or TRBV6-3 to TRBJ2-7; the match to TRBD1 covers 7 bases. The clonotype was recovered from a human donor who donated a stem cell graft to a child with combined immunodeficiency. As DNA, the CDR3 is TGTGCCAGCACCGAAACAGAAGGGGGCCTATTAACCTACGAGCAGTACTTC. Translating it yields CASTETEGGLLTYEQYF.